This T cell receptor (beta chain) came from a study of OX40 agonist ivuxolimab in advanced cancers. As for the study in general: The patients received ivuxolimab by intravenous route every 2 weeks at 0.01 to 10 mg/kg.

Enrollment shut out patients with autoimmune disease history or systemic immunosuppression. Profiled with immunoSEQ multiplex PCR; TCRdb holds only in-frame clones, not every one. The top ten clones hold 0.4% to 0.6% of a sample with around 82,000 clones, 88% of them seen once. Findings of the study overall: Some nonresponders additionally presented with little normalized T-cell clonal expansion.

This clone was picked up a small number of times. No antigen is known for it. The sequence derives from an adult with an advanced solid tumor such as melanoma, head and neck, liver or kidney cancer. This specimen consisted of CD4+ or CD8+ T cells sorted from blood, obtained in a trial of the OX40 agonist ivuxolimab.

CDR3 sequence reads: CASSPAGGGTGELFF. The CDR3 DNA reads TGCGCCAGCAGCCCAGCAGGTGGAGGCACCGGGGAGCTGTTTTTT. This rearrangement joins TRBV5-1 to TRBJ2-2; tentative D call: TRBD2 (5 bases). CDR3 length: 15 amino acids. In germline, CDR1 is SGHRS, CDR2 YFSETQ. The V end lost 4 bases, the J end lost 4 bases, and 14 bases lay between the germline ends.